This T cell receptor (beta chain) was found in a study of blood T cell repertoires in COVID-19. Study-level information: Collection of acute and convalescent COVID-19 samples took place in the United States, Italy and Spain. PBMCs, B-cell-depleted T cells, or T cells provided the cDNA or gDNA that made up the material.

Original methodology: It was from reference gene primer amplification that nucleated cell counts were estimated. Profiling relied on immunoSEQ multiplex PCR, and the TCRdb table lists in-frame clones only, not all of them. The DNA was the basis for D and trimming; V, J and clone size are from that table. Altogether under 250,000 clones are present, 85% being singletons, with the ten largest covering 5.5% to 7.5%. This receptor was identified in a woman aged 60-70 years with active or convalescent COVID-19. The sequenced sample was peripheral blood.

The CDR3 DNA reads as TGTGCCATCAGCGGACAAAGTAGCACAGATACGCAGTATTTT. Translated: CAISGQSSTDTQYF. This chain links TRBV10-3 with TRBJ2-3; the D gene is possibly TRBD1 (5 bases). Germline values: CDR1 ENHRY, CDR2 SYGVKD. CDR3 length: 14 amino acids. Between the trimmed V and J ends, which lost 6 bases and 0 bases, there was a span of 10 bases.